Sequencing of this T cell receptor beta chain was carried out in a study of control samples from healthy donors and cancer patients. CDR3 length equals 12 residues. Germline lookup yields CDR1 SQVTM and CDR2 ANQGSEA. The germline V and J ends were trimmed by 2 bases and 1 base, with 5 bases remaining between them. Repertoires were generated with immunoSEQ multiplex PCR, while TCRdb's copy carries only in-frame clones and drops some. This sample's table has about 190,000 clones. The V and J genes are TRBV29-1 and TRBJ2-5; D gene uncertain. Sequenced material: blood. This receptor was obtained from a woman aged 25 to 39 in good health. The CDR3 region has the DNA TGCAGCGTTGAAAAATTCCAAGAGACCCAGTACTTC. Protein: CSVEKFQETQYF.